Reported below is one TCR beta chain. Its specific antigen is unknown. Base qualities were left out, and no much larger clone turns up one base away. The data were taken from a study of T cell responses to AZD1222 COVID-19 vaccine listed by TCRdb under 2021. About the full investigation: AZD1222 recipients whose second dose came at about 4 weeks and those whose second dose came at about 12 weeks were combined into one group, since spike-specific TCR depth and breadth did not differ between the two schedules. A total of over 230 trial participants underwent TCR sequencing, of whom 200 to 220 received two doses of AZD1222 and some 26 received two doses of the MenACWY control vaccine. Trial participants were enrolled by age into 18-55, 56-69 and 70-plus year subgroups, with approximately 160, 26 and 62 TCR-sequenced participants respectively. Summary of the overall study and its limitations: After two AZD1222 doses, spike-specific TCR breadth and depth were significantly higher than at day 0 and than in MenACWY recipients. Because no day 14 peak-response samples were available, repertoires were characterized only after the peak T cell response. Vaccine-associated CD4 TCRs spanned the whole spike protein, with dominant responses in regions 160-218 and 743-854. In the small 56-69-year group, the increase in depth fell short of significance, most likely because of low power. Conclusions about previously exposed vaccinees are limited, since just five or six AZD1222 recipients were seropositive for SARS-CoV-2 at baseline. Nearly half of unique spike-specific TCRs reportedly recognized epitopes outside regions mutated in the B.1.351 and B.1.1.7 variants. Participants were mostly white British, with more females than males. The authors suggested clonal diversity may have been underestimated.

CDR1 MNHEY and CDR2 SVGAGI were looked up in the germline V gene. The CDR3 numbers 13 residues from cysteine through phenylalanine. Left in the record is the CDR3 DNA by itself, 39 bases read in frame from the first base. V was cut back by 9 bases and J by 6 bases, leaving a gap of 17 bases between them. The CDR3 regions of human TCRbeta chains were analyzed by immunosequencing. As for the authors' bioinformatics: TCRs in the repertoires were matched against a reference library of SARS-CoV-2-specific TCRs that had been generated with the MIRA antigen-specificity platform. Breadth was defined as the fraction of unique TCRs that were SARS-CoV-2-associated. Depth was defined as the fraction of total T cells that were SARS-CoV-2-associated. Using the MIRA data, each spike-specific TCR was mapped to the spike region that the TCR reacts to and placed in a CD4 or CD8 class. Log10-transformed breadth and depth values were compared by one-way ANOVA with Sidak's multiple comparisons tests. The table comes from immuneACCESS by way of TCRdb, which keeps in-frame sequences with V and J called. Part of the clones is missing from these tables; in studies checked, under half for an unresolved V gene and the rest for unknown reasons. That table gives V, J and clone size, and the DNA gave D and trimming. Within this sample are 150,000 to 200,000 clones, with about 92% of them counted one time only. Of the sample, about 0.9% is held by the ten largest clones.

The time point tag for this specimen amounts to: baseline before first vaccination. Vaccinee samples came from UK trials COV001 and COV002, including a single-blind randomized controlled phase 2/3 trial of AZD1222 (ChAdOx1 nCoV-19) in healthy adults. For TCRbeta chain sequencing, PBMC samples from trial participants were taken at day 0 and at day 28 after the second dose. The sample was peripheral blood, taken on day 0 of AZD1222 vaccination. The sequence was collected from an adult in good health. Recombination connected TRBV6-5 to TRBJ1-1; perhaps TRBD1 is the D gene, with 5 bases matching. The CDR3 loop reads CASDPGRRSEAFF. The nucleotides read TGTGCCAGTGATCCAGGGAGGAGGTCTGAAGCTTTCTTT.